Following are 32 T cell receptor beta chains from one sample sequenced in a study of vaccination and CD4 T cells after COVID-19. No cognate antigen is known for these TCRs. The treatment: roughly ten-day PBMC culture with coronavirus spike peptide pools or control peptides (ViraFEST assay). During the years 2011-2018, before the COVID-19 pandemic, the unexposed donor's CD4+ T cells were collected. At the Johns Hopkins FTIC core, DNA taken from cultured CD4+ T cells was sequenced by way of the Oncomine TCR Beta short-read assay. Each CDR3 protein is one row after TCRdb ran MiXCR on the PCR reads. This sample has 9,200 or so distinct CDR3 sequences, with 45% to 55% found just once. Sequenced material: CD4+ T cells from blood, cultured in vitro. The origin of the receptors is a human donor in good health.

The CDR3 spells CASSLERSGRGGSPLHF. DNA for the CDR3: TGTGCCAGCAGCTTGGAAAGATCCGGACGGGGGGGTTCACCCCTCCACTTT. This chain joins TRBV7-2 and TRBJ1-6, with TRBD1 as a possible D gene (5 bases). Germline CDR1 and CDR2: SGHTA and FQGNSA. Trimming pared 3 bases from V and 9 bases from J, leaving 21 bases between. CDR3 length: 17 amino acids.

This rearrangement joins TRBV10-1 to TRBJ2-3, with D tentatively TRBD1 (8 bases). CDR1 is WNHNN, CDR2 SYGVQD, per germline (reference sequence). Trimming left V 6 bases short and J 3 bases short, with 16 bases between. There are 15 residues in the CDR3. The CDR3 DNA reads TGCGCCAGCAGCGACAGGGGAGCGGGAACAGATACGCAGTATTTT. Protein: CASSDRGAGTDTQYF.

V is TRBV5-3 and J is TRBJ2-5, with D possibly matching TRBD1 (6 bases). TRBV5-3 belongs to the ORF category, with a function that is uncertain. V lost 9 bases, J lost 1 base, and 13 bases lay in between. The CDR3 loop spans 13 amino acids. The CDR3 bases are TGTGCCAAACCGGGACACCTCCAAGAGACCCAGTACTTC. Residues: CAKPGHLQETQYF.

V gene TRBV7-2 combines with J gene TRBJ2-3, with a possible D match to TRBD2 (7 bases). This CDR3 spans 16 amino acids. The V gene's germline CDR1 is SGHTA and CDR2 FQGNSA. V lost 5 bases and J 1 base, leaving 16 bases between the germline ends. This chain's CDR3 is CASSPGAGARTDTQYF. The CDR3 DNA is TGTGCCAGCAGCCCCGGTGCGGGGGCGCGCACAGATACGCAGTATTTT.

The CDR3 here is CASSLPGARGYTF. The DNA for the CDR3 is TGTGCCAGCAGCTTACCGGGGGCAAGGGGCTACACCTTC. The J gene is TRBJ1-2, the V gene TRBV5-8, with D possibly TRBD1 on 6 matching bases. V was shortened by 2 bases and J by 8 bases, with 13 bases between the two germline ends. Per the germline V gene, CDR1 is SGHTS and CDR2 is YDEGEE. CDR3 length: 13 residues.

The V call is TRBV7-7, the J call TRBJ2-5; 10 nucleotides agree with TRBD1. The ends lost 2 bases at V and 1 base at J; junction bases unmatched: 16. Per the germline V gene, CDR1 is SSHAT and CDR2 is FNYEAQ (reference sequence). The CDR3 extends over 20 amino acids. The CDR3 bases are TGTGCCAGCAGCTTATGGGGTGGGGGACAGGGGCCGGATTTCCAAGAGACCCAGTACTTC. Amino acid sequence: CASSLWGGGQGPDFQETQYF.

This rearrangement joins TRBV10-3 to TRBJ2-3; 9 nucleotides line up with TRBD1. This CDR3 comprises 16 residues. Germline V gene data show CDR1 as ENHRY and CDR2 as SYGVKD. Trimming cost V 8 bases and J 3 bases; bases outside gene matches: 12. CDR3 amino acids: CAIRTGVLEGTDTQYF. Written as DNA, the CDR3 is TGTGCCATCCGGACAGGGGTACTGGAGGGGACAGATACGCAGTATTTT.

This clonotype was detected only a few times. DNA of the CDR3: TGTGCCAGCAGGAGCGGGGCCTCCCGGGAGACCCAGTACTTC. Its protein product is CASRSGASRETQYF. The gene calls are TRBV28 and TRBJ2-5; 7 bases fit TRBD2. Trimming cost V 6 bases and J 5 bases; bases outside gene matches: 9. CDR3 length: 14 amino acids. Per the germline V gene, CDR1 is MDHEN and CDR2 is SYDVKM. The full variable domain, completed using reference TRBV28 and TRBJ2-5, is DVKVTQSSRYLVKRTGEKVFLECVQDMDHENMFWYRQDPGLGLRLIYFSYDVKMKEKGDIPEGYSVSREKKERFSLILESASTNQTSMYLCASRSGASRETQYFGPGTRLLVL.

The J gene is TRBJ1-1, the V gene TRBV2; TRBD1 matches 7 bases. V was pared by 7 bases and J by 1 base, with 3 bases of the junction left unmatched. The germline V gene has CDR1 SNHLY and CDR2 FYNNEI. There are 13 residues in the CDR3. CDR3: CASKDRRNTEAFF. DNA of the CDR3: TGTGCCAGCAAGGACAGGAGGAACACTGAAGCTTTCTTT.

This clonotype has a handful of counts. The chain uses TRBV6-5 and TRBJ1-3, with unresolved D. Trimming stripped 4 bases from V and 4 bases from J, with 8 bases between. The CDR3 runs to 13 residues. Germline V CDR1 and CDR2: MNHEY, SVGAGI. The CDR3 DNA follows: TGTGCCAGCAGTTTGGTAGGGGGAAACACCATATATTTT. Translation gives CASSLVGGNTIYF.

The rearrangement uses TRBV2 and TRBJ1-1; 9 nucleotides match TRBD1. This CDR3 is 16 amino acids long. CDR1 is SNHLY and CDR2 is FYNNEI in the germline V gene. V lost 2 bases, J lost 3 bases, and 7 bases stayed unmatched. The CDR3 DNA is TGTGCCAGCAGTGAAAACCGGGACAGGGCAGACACTGAAGCTTTCTTT. It yields the protein CASSENRDRADTEAFF.

This clonotype was detected a few times. This chain links TRBV7-2 with TRBJ1-4, with 7 bases lining up with TRBD1. Per the germline V gene, CDR1 is SGHTA and CDR2 is FQGNSA. V gave up 5 bases and J gave up 0 bases; unmatched junction bases: 3. The CDR3 consists of 15 residues. This CDR3 is CASSRTGATNEKLFF. The CDR3 nucleotides read TGTGCCAGCAGCCGTACAGGGGCAACTAATGAAAAACTGTTTTTT.

The chain combines TRBV29-1 with TRBJ2-7, with D tentatively TRBD2 (5 bases). V was shortened by 5 bases and J by 7 bases, with 15 bases between the two germline ends. Germline V gene data show CDR1 as SQVTM and CDR2 as ANQGSEA. The CDR3 has 12 amino acids. DNA of the CDR3: TGCAGCGTTCGGGGTCAGACGGCGGAGCAGTACTTC. This gives the protein CSVRGQTAEQYF.

This clonotype showed up just a few times. The J gene is TRBJ1-2, the V gene TRBV19; 11 bases fit TRBD1. The J segment lost 3 bases and the V segment lost 6 bases, leaving 3 bases of the junction unmatched. CDR1 LNHDA and CDR2 SQIVND come from the germline V gene (reference sequence). CDR3 size: 14 residues. CDR3 coding DNA: TGTGCCAGTAGCCGGACAGGGGGCGACTATGGCTACACCTTC. It codes for CASSRTGGDYGYTF.

This chain links TRBV6-2 or TRBV6-3 with TRBJ2-5; 9 bases are a match to TRBD1. The CDR3 extends over 15 amino acids. V lost 6 bases, J lost 5 bases, and 10 bases stayed unmatched. Germline V gene data show CDR1 as MNHEY and CDR2 as SVGEGT. CDR3 coding DNA: TGTGCCAGCAGCAGTGGACAGGGGTATATGGAGACCCAGTACTTC. The encoded protein is CASSSGQGYMETQYF.

J is TRBJ1-5 and V is TRBV6-2 or TRBV6-3, with TRBD1 as a possible D gene (6 bases). This CDR3 comprises 18 residues. V lost 3 bases to trimming and J lost 3 bases, with 21 bases between them. Germline CDR1 MNHEY, CDR2 SVGEGT. CDR3 in amino acids: CASSYESGGGRDNQPQHF. The CDR3 nucleotides are TGTGCCAGCAGTTATGAATCTGGGGGGGGGCGAGACAATCAGCCCCAGCATTTT.

Only a few counts were recorded for this clonotype. This chain uses TRBV6-5 with TRBJ1-2; weak D call: TRBD1 (6 bases). Germline V CDR1 and CDR2: MNHEY, SVGAGI. The CDR3 is 15 residues long. Deletions cut 0 bases from V and 6 bases from J, with 14 bases between. The CDR3 DNA reads TGTGCCAGCAGTTACTCGTCTGGGGGCACTGATGGCTACACCTTC. It translates to CASSYSSGGTDGYTF.

This clonotype was picked up a small number of times. The V and J genes are TRBV27 and TRBJ2-7; 7 bases line up with TRBD2. The ends lost 3 bases at V and 3 bases at J; junction bases unmatched: 5. CDR3 size: 14 residues. The germline V gene has CDR1 MNHEY and CDR2 SMNVEV (reference sequence). CDR3 residues: CASSFFGGSYEQYF. The CDR3 DNA reads TGTGCCAGCAGTTTCTTTGGCGGGAGCTACGAGCAGTACTTC.

The chain employs TRBV10-1 and TRBJ2-1; 7 bases align to TRBD2. V lost 0 bases and J lost 12; bases outside the gene matches: 8. Looked up from germline, CDR1 is WNHNN and CDR2 is SYGVQD (reference sequence). The length of the CDR3 is 14 residues. CDR3 bases: TGCGCCAGCAGTGAGTCCAGCGGGGTCCGAGGGCAGTTCTTC. It encodes CASSESSGVRGQFF.

This clonotype was seen more than once but under ten times. J is TRBJ1-3 and V is TRBV20-1; D uncertain. Germline CDR1 and CDR2: DFQATT and SNEGSKA (reference sequence). The CDR3 spans 13 residues. The germline V and J ends were trimmed by 1 base and 0 bases, with 4 bases remaining between them. CDR3 in DNA: TGCAGTGCTAGAGTCCACTCTGGAAACACCATATATTTT. Its translation is CSARVHSGNTIYF.

The CDR3 coding sequence is TGTGCCAGCAGTGAGGGTGGTGGTCCGGAGACCCAGTACTTC. Its translation is CASSEGGGPETQYF. J is TRBJ2-5 and V is TRBV2; no definite D call. From germline, CDR1 is SNHLY and CDR2 FYNNEI. V shed 3 bases and J shed 5 bases, with 13 bases lying between them. The CDR3 has 14 residues.

The CDR3 loop reads CASTTGVGTEAFF. The CDR3, as DNA: TGTGCCAGCACTACAGGGGTGGGCACTGAAGCTTTCTTT. The genes are TRBV6-1 and TRBJ1-1; 7 bases match TRBD1. Germline CDR1 and CDR2: MNHNS and SASEGT. Trimming at V came to 7 bases and at J to 4 bases, leaving 6 bases not matched to a gene. The CDR3 has 13 residues.

This clonotype was picked up a small number of times. This chain uses TRBV25-1 with TRBJ2-3; 8 positions agree with TRBD2. Germline CDR1 MGHDK, CDR2 SYGVNS. The CDR3 consists of 17 residues. J gave up 2 bases and V 2 bases, and 9 bases lay outside the gene matches. CDR3 in DNA: TGTGCCAGCAGTGAACGTAGACCAGCGGGGGTCACAGATACGCAGTATTTT. It specifies CASSERRPAGVTDTQYF. The full variable domain, with the rest looked up from reference TRBV25-1 and TRBJ2-3, is EADIYQTPRYLVIGTGKKITLECSQTMGHDKMYWYQQDPGMELHLIHYSYGVNSTEKGDLSSESTVSRIRTEHFPLTLESARPSHTSQYLCASSERRPAGVTDTQYFGPGTRLTVL.

The chain couples TRBV7-7 to TRBJ1-1; D gene ambiguous. V was cut by 5 bases and J by 0 bases, with 10 bases left in between. The CDR3 runs to 14 residues. Looked up from germline, CDR1 is SSHAT and CDR2 is FNYEAQ (reference sequence). CDR3 DNA sequence: TGTGCCAGCAGCCCCGCCCAGGTGAACACTGAAGCTTTCTTT. Translating it yields CASSPAQVNTEAFF.

This clonotype was detected only a few times. V is TRBV7-8 and J is TRBJ2-2; 14 bases agree with TRBD2. The junction had 6 bases not matched to a gene; V was cut back by 4 bases and J by 5 bases. The CDR3 has 17 residues. Germline assignment: CDR1 SGHVS and CDR2 FQNEAQ. In nucleotides, the CDR3 is TGTGCCAGCAGCTCAAGGACTAGCGGGGGGTGGACCGGGGAGCTGTTTTTT. Its translation: CASSSRTSGGWTGELFF. Using reference TRBV7-8 and TRBJ2-2 for the parts outside the CDR3, the full variable domain is GAGVSQSPRYKVAKRGQDVALRCDPISGHVSLFWYQQALGQGPEFLTYFQNEAQLDKSGLPSDRFFAERPEGSVSTLKIQRTQQEDSAVYLCASSSRTSGGWTGELFFGEGSRLTVL.

V and J are TRBV4-2 and TRBJ1-2, with 11 bases identical to TRBD1. This CDR3 contains 16 residues. The J segment lost 3 bases and the V segment lost 2 bases, leaving 5 bases of the junction unmatched. Germline V CDR1 and CDR2: LGHNA, YNFKEQ. DNA of the CDR3: TGTGCCAGCAGCCAACAGGGACAGGGGGACTACTATGGCTACACCTTC. It yields the protein CASSQQGQGDYYGYTF.

The chain has TRBV9 and TRBJ1-1, with 8 nucleotides matching TRBD1. Germline-derived CDR1 and CDR2 are SGDLS and YYNGEE. Unmatched junction bases numbered 8, after V lost 0 bases and J lost 1 base. The CDR3 runs to 17 residues. DNA for the CDR3: TGTGCCAGCAGCGTAGCGACAGGGGCCCCCCAGAACACTGAAGCTTTCTTT. Encoded protein: CASSVATGAPQNTEAFF.

This clonotype has more than one count but fewer than ten. The J gene is TRBJ2-3, the V gene TRBV19, with TRBD1 matching over 8 bases. V shed 7 bases, J shed 3 bases, and the junction held 9 bases outside the gene matches. Germline CDR1 is LNHDA and CDR2 is SQIVND (reference sequence). The CDR3 totals 15 residues. The CDR3 bases are TGTGCCAGTACAAAAGGACAGGGTTGGACAGATACGCAGTATTTT. Translation: CASTKGQGWTDTQYF.

The chain employs TRBV12-3 or TRBV12-4 and TRBJ1-1; no clear D. V was pared by 6 bases and J by 5 bases, with 7 bases between. The CDR3 runs 11 residues. This CDR3 reads CASRLGTEAFF. The CDR3 nucleotides read TGTGCCAGCAGACTCGGGACTGAAGCTTTCTTT.

The chain combines TRBV7-9 with TRBJ2-3; TRBD2 matches at 11 bases. This CDR3 contains 15 residues. V lost 1 base and J lost 6; bases outside the gene matches: 3. Per germline, CDR1 SEHNR and CDR2 FQNEAQ (reference sequence). The CDR3 reads CASSLVAGGRDTQYF. The CDR3 DNA follows: TGTGCCAGCAGCTTAGTAGCGGGGGGGCGCGATACGCAGTATTTT.

The chain uses TRBV10-3 and TRBJ1-1, with D tentatively TRBD1 (6 bases). Germline V gene sequence: CDR1 ENHRY, CDR2 SYGVKD. CDR3 size: 13 residues. V gave up 5 bases and J gave up 3 bases, with 10 bases separating them. In DNA form, the CDR3 reads TGTGCCATCAGTTTCACAGGGTACACTGAAGCTTTCTTT. Translated: CAISFTGYTEAFF.

In this sample, this clonotype turned up a few times. This chain links TRBV10-3 with TRBJ1-2; TRBD1 aligns across 8 bases. This CDR3 comprises 12 residues. V lost 8 bases to trimming and J lost 5 bases; unmatched junction nucleotides: 4. CDR1 and CDR2 (germline): ENHRY, SYGVKD. The CDR3 spells CAIRQGSYGYTF. CDR3 bases: TGTGCCATCCGACAGGGGTCGTATGGCTACACCTTC.